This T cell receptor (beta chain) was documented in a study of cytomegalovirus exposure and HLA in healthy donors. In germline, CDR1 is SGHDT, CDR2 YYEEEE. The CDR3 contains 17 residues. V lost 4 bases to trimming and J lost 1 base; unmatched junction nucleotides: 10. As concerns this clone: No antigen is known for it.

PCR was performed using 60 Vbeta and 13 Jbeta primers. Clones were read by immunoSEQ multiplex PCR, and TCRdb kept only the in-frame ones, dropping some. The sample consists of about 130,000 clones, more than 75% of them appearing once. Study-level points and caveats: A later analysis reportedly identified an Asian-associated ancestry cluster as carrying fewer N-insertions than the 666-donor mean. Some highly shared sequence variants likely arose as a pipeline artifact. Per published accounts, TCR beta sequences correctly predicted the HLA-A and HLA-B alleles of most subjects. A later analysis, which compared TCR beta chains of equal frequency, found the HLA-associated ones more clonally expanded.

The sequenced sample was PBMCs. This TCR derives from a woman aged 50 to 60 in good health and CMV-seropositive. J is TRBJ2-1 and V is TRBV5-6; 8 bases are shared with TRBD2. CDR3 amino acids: CASSPEDSGVSYNEQFF. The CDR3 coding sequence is TGTGCCAGCAGCCCAGAGGATAGCGGGGTTTCCTACAATGAGCAGTTCTTC. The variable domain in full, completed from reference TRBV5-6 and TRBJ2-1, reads DAGVTQSPTHLIKTRGQQVTLRCSPKSGHDTVSWYQQALGQGPQFIFQYYEEEERQRGNFPDRFSGHQFPNYSSELNVNALLLGDSALYLCASSPEDSGVSYNEQFFGPGTRLTVL.